The subject of this entry is one T cell receptor beta chain. TCRdb keeps only in-frame clones here, not all; method: immunoSEQ multiplex PCR. The sample lists about 210,000 clones, 81% occurring once. This entry comes from a study of blood T cell repertoires in COVID-19. Recruitment covered under 25 US areas and drew participants whose ages spanned 18 to 89 years. CDR1 is PRHDT and CDR2 is FYEKMQ in the germline V gene (reference sequence). The CDR3 contains 15 residues. V gave up 5 bases and J gave up 3 bases; unmatched junction bases: 7. This rearrangement joins TRBV13 to TRBJ2-1; 7 bases align to TRBD1. Sequencing was carried out using PBMCs or T cells enriched from blood (not recorded which). The sequence came from a woman in her forties or fifties with acute COVID-19. The CDR3 loop is CASSAQGELYNEQFF. Here the CDR3 DNA reads TGTGCCAGCAGCGCCCAGGGGGAACTCTACAATGAGCAGTTCTTC.